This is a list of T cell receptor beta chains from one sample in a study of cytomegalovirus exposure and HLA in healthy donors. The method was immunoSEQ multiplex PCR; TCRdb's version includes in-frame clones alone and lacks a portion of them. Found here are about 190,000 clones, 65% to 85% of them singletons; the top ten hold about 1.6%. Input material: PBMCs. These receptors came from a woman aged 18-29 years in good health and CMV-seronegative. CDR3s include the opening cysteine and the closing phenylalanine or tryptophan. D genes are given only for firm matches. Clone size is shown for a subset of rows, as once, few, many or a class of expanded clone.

CDR3nt: TGTGCCAGCAGCAGGACTAGCGGCACAGATACGCAGTATTTT
CDR3aa: CASSRTSGTDTQYF
j_gene: TRBJ2-3
d_gene: TRBD2
abundance: .
v_gene: TRBV7-8

CDR3nt: TGTGCCAGCAGCCTACTAGCGGGAGTCACAGATACGCAGTATTTT
CDR3aa: CASSLLAGVTDTQYF
j_gene: TRBJ2-3
d_gene: TRBD2
abundance: .
v_gene: TRBV5-8

CDR3nt: TGTGCCAGCAGCTTGGGGACAGGGGGCAGAGGGACTGAAGCTTTCTTT
CDR3aa: CASSLGTGGRGTEAFF
j_gene: TRBJ1-1
d_gene: TRBD1
abundance: once
v_gene: TRBV5-8

CDR3nt: TGTGCCAGCTCACCCGCACAGGGGGCCCCCGAAAAACTGTTTTTT
CDR3aa: CASSPAQGAPEKLFF
j_gene: TRBJ1-4
d_gene: TRBD1
abundance: .
v_gene: TRBV18

CDR3nt: TGTGCCAGCGGGGGGGAGTTCGTTGAAGCTTTCTTT
CDR3aa: CASGGEFVEAFF
j_gene: TRBJ1-1
d_gene: .
abundance: once
v_gene: TRBV2

CDR3nt: TGCAGCGCTACGGCCGGGACAGGGCCGTTGAACACTGAAGCTTTCTTT
CDR3aa: CSATAGTGPLNTEAFF
j_gene: TRBJ1-1
d_gene: TRBD1
abundance: .
v_gene: TRBV29-1

CDR3nt: TGTGCCAGCAGCGTCGGGGCAGGGGGTATGAACACTGAAGCTTTCTTT
CDR3aa: CASSVGAGGMNTEAFF
j_gene: TRBJ1-1
d_gene: TRBD1
abundance: .
v_gene: TRBV9

CDR3nt: TGTGCCAGCAGCTTGGACAGTTTTCAGCCCCAGCATTTT
CDR3aa: CASSLDSFQPQHF
j_gene: TRBJ1-5
d_gene: .
abundance: few
v_gene: TRBV7-9

CDR3nt: TGTGCCACCCGGGAGGGGGGGCTCTCTGGGGCCAACGTCCTGACTTTC
CDR3aa: CATREGGLSGANVLTF
j_gene: TRBJ2-6
d_gene: TRBD2
abundance: once
v_gene: TRBV10-3

CDR3nt: TGTGCCACCAGCCCAGTTGTCTACAATGAGCAGTTCTTC
CDR3aa: CATSPVVYNEQFF
j_gene: TRBJ2-1
d_gene: .
abundance: .
v_gene: TRBV15

CDR3nt: TGTGCCAGCAGCACAGGTTTGGTCAATGGCTACACCTTC
CDR3aa: CASSTGLVNGYTF
j_gene: TRBJ1-2
d_gene: .
abundance: .
v_gene: TRBV11-2

CDR3nt: TGTGCCAGCAGCCTTACAGGGGGCGCCTATGGCTACACCTTC
CDR3aa: CASSLTGGAYGYTF
j_gene: TRBJ1-2
d_gene: TRBD1
abundance: .
v_gene: TRBV28

CDR3nt: TGTGCCAGTAACAACCACGATCGCGGAAACACCATATATTTT
CDR3aa: CASNNHDRGNTIYF
j_gene: TRBJ1-3
d_gene: .
abundance: .
v_gene: TRBV19

CDR3nt: TGTGCCATCAGTGAGAGCGGGGGCTCCTACGAGCAGTACTTC
CDR3aa: CAISESGGSYEQYF
j_gene: TRBJ2-7
d_gene: TRBD2
abundance: .
v_gene: TRBV10-3

CDR3nt: TGTGCCAGCGGGGAGACAGGGGGAAACACTGAAGCTTTCTTT
CDR3aa: CASGETGGNTEAFF
j_gene: TRBJ1-1
d_gene: TRBD1
abundance: .
v_gene: TRBV25-1

CDR3nt: TGTGCCAGCAGCGGGGGGGCCTCTGGAAACACCATATATTTT
CDR3aa: CASSGGASGNTIYF
j_gene: TRBJ1-3
d_gene: .
abundance: .
v_gene: TRBV6-5

CDR3nt: TGTGCCAGCAGTGAAGCGCGTCAGGGTGGGTCTTTCTTT
CDR3aa: CASSEARQGGSFF
j_gene: TRBJ1-1
d_gene: .
abundance: once
v_gene: TRBV2

CDR3nt: TGTGCCAGCAGTCGTGACAGGCTACTTACGCCCCAGCATTTT
CDR3aa: CASSRDRLLTPQHF
j_gene: TRBJ1-5
d_gene: .
abundance: few
v_gene: TRBV28

CDR3nt: TGTGCCAGTAGTACACCCGGGACTACCCAAGAGACCCAGTACTTC
CDR3aa: CASSTPGTTQETQYF
j_gene: TRBJ2-5
d_gene: TRBD2
abundance: .
v_gene: TRBV19

CDR3nt: TGTGCCAGCAGCGTAGGGACAGAGTATAATGAAAAACTGTTTTTT
CDR3aa: CASSVGTEYNEKLFF
j_gene: TRBJ1-4
d_gene: .
abundance: .
v_gene: TRBV9

CDR3nt: TGTGCCAGCAGCTCCCAGGGGGTAAACGCTCAGCCCCAGCATTTT
CDR3aa: CASSSQGVNAQPQHF
j_gene: TRBJ1-5
d_gene: TRBD1
abundance: .
v_gene: TRBV6-5

CDR3nt: TGCGCCAGCAGCCAAAGTACGGGGTCTAGCACAGATACGCAGTATTTT
CDR3aa: CASSQSTGSSTDTQYF
j_gene: TRBJ2-3
d_gene: .
abundance: .
v_gene: TRBV4-1

CDR3nt: TGTGCCAGCAGTGAACGGACAGTCATCGGTCAGCCCCAGCATTTT
CDR3aa: CASSERTVIGQPQHF
j_gene: TRBJ1-5
d_gene: .
abundance: .
v_gene: TRBV2

CDR3nt: TGTGCCATCAGTGATATTATCGGGGAAGCCTACCAAGAGACCCAGTACTTC
CDR3aa: CAISDIIGEAYQETQYF
j_gene: TRBJ2-5
d_gene: .
abundance: .
v_gene: TRBV10-3

CDR3nt: TGTGCCATCGGGTCGGGGGAGACCCAGTACTTC
CDR3aa: CAIGSGETQYF
j_gene: TRBJ2-5
d_gene: .
abundance: .
v_gene: TRBV10-3

CDR3nt: TGTGCCACCGGGACAGGGCAAGAGACCCAGTACTTC
CDR3aa: CATGTGQETQYF
j_gene: TRBJ2-5
d_gene: TRBD1
abundance: .
v_gene: TRBV15